This T cell receptor beta chain derives from a study of cytomegalovirus exposure and HLA in healthy donors. Study findings and constraints: Cytomegalovirus status was reportedly diagnosed by the classifier with high specificity and sensitivity. Later analysis showed TCR association rates varying by HLA locus, highest for DRB1 and lowest for HLA-C.

V lost 1 base, J lost 6 bases, and 7 bases stayed unmatched. Germline-derived CDR1 and CDR2 are SGHDT and YYEEEE. The CDR3 loop spans 16 amino acids. The table lists this clone with a few counts. The antigen is undetermined. PCR employed 60 Vbeta and 13 Jbeta primers. The table came from immunoSEQ multiplex PCR; TCRdb's copy has only in-frame clones and leaves some out. The data hold approximately 160,000 clones, with 68% observed a single time. Input material: PBMCs. The sequence was collected from a woman aged 40 to 50 in good health and CMV-seropositive. The chain joins TRBV5-6 to TRBJ1-2, with 12 nucleotides matching TRBD1. The CDR3 sequence is CASSLTSGTGGNGYTF. The CDR3 region has the DNA TGTGCCAGCAGCTTGACCTCCGGGACAGGGGGCAATGGCTACACCTTC.